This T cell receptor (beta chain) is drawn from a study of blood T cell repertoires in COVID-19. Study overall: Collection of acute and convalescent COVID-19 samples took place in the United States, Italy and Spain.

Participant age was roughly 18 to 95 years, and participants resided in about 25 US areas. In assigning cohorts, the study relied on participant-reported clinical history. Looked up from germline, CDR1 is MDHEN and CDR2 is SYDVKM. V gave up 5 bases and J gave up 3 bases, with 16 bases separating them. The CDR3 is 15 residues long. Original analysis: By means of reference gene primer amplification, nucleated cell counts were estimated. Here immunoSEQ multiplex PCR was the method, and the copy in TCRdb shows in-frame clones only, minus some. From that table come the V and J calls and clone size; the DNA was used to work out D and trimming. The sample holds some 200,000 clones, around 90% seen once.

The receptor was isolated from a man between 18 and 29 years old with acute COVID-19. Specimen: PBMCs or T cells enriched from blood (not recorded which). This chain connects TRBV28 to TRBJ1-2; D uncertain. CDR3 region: CASSLPGGKYYGYTF. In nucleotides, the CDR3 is TGTGCCAGCAGTCTTCCCGGAGGGAAGTACTATGGCTACACCTTC.